One sample yielded the 13 T cell receptor beta chains listed below, sequenced in a study of T cells in women clearing cervical HPV infection. Sequenced by immunoSEQ multiplex PCR; TCRdb stores in-frame clones only, minus some. The data show about 46,000 clones, and the top ten clones hold approximately 34%. Sequencing input: blood buffy coat. The receptors stem from a woman between 18 and 69 years old with a cervical HPV16 infection that either progressed to CIN3+ or cleared (not recorded which).

About this clone: Coverage ceases 3 residues before the CDR3 finishes, and the germline J gene fills in the end. The rearrangement uses TRBV19 and TRBJ1-4; D may be TRBD1 (6 bases). This CDR3 has 17 amino acids. The germline V gene encodes CDR1 LNHDA and CDR2 SQIVND (reference sequence). The chain's CDR3 is CASSIDRGTSYNSPLFF. The CDR3 DNA, read in part, is TGTGCCAGTAGTATAGACAGGGGAACCTCCTATAATTCACCA. The whole variable domain, remainder taken from reference TRBV19 and TRBJ1-4, is DGGITQSPKYLFRKEGQNVTLSCEQNLNHDAMYWYRQDPGQGLRLIYYSQIVNDFQKGDIAEGYSVSREKKESFPLTVTSAQKNPTAFYLCASSIDRGTSYNSPLFFGSGTQLSVL.

Note on this clone: With the read ending 3 residues before the CDR3 end, the germline J gene is used to fill in that end. The J gene is TRBJ2-5, the V gene TRBV30; possibly TRBD1 for D (5 bases). Per the germline V gene, CDR1 is GTSNPN and CDR2 is SVGIG (reference sequence). The CDR3 length is 11 residues. V lost 4 bases to trimming and J lost 4 bases, with 7 bases between them. The sequenced part of the CDR3 DNA is TGTGCCTGGACTACAGGAGAGACC. Its protein is CAWTTGET. The whole CDR3 reads CAWTTGETQYF. The entire variable domain, with the rest obtained from reference TRBV30 and TRBJ2-5, is as follows: SQTIHQWPATLVQPVGSPLSLECTVEGTSNPNLYWYRQAAGRGLQLLFYSVGIGQISSEVPQNLSASRPQDRQFILSSKKLLLSDSGFYLCAWTTGETQYFGPGTRLLVL.

Comments on this clone: The read ends 3 residues shy of where the CDR3 ends; the end is completed using the germline J gene. The J gene is TRBJ2-1, the V gene TRBV7-8; 12 nucleotides line up with TRBD1. V dropped 3 bases and J dropped 9; count of bases not matched to a gene: 3. The CDR3 is 14 amino acids. The V gene's germline CDR1 is SGHVS and CDR2 FQNEAQ. The covered CDR3 bases are TGTGCCAGCAGCTTCGGGACAGGGGGCAGTGAG. Translated: CASSFGTGGSE. In full, the CDR3 reads CASSFGTGGSEQFF.

A note on this clone: The missing CDR3 end, 3 residues past where the read stops, is filled in from the germline J gene. The rearrangement uses TRBV5-6 and TRBJ2-7, with 10 bases matching TRBD2. The CDR3 extends over 15 amino acids. Germline V gene lookup returns CDR1 SGHDT and CDR2 YYEEEE. Unmatched junction bases numbered 4, after V lost 4 bases and J lost 0 bases. This chain's CDR3 is CASSQLAGHSYEQYF. The DNA read from the CDR3 is TGTGCCAGCAGCCAACTAGCGGGACACTCCTACGAG.

Regarding this clone: The observed sequence ends 3 residues before the CDR3 terminus, with the missing tail filled in from the germline J gene. This sequence joins TRBV11-3 and TRBJ2-7, with D possibly being TRBD1 (6 bases). Germline lookup yields CDR1 SGHNT and CDR2 YENEEA. V was cut by 6 bases and J by 6 bases, with 18 bases left in between. The CDR3 has 14 residues. The chain's CDR3 is CASSSTFTGIEQYF. The DNA read from the CDR3 is TGTGCCAGCAGTTCAACGTTTACAGGGATCGAG.

Note on this clone: The read halts 3 residues ahead of the CDR3 end, with the missing end drawn from the germline J gene. This chain connects TRBV7-2 to TRBJ2-4, with a weak D call TRBD1 (6 bases). Germline CDR1 reads SGHTA; CDR2 reads FQGNSA. The CDR3 is 12 residues long. CDR3 protein: CASSRGFGPQYF. The CDR3 DNA, read in part, is TGTGCCAGCAGCAGGGGGTTTGGGCCT.

A word on this clone: The read ends 3 residues early relative to the CDR3; the germline J gene fills the gap. The chain employs TRBV5-1 and TRBJ2-7; the match to TRBD1 covers 9 bases. J lost 4 bases, V lost 3 bases, and 8 bases had no gene match. The CDR3 runs 15 residues. Looked up from germline, CDR1 is SGHRS and CDR2 is YFSETQ. CDR3 loop: CASSWSGTGNYEQYF. The sequenced part of the CDR3 DNA is TGCGCCAGCAGCTGGTCCGGGACAGGGAATTACGAG.

As concerns this clone: The DNA ends 3 residues before the CDR3 does, and the rest of the CDR3 is filled in from the germline J gene. This chain connects TRBV29-1 to TRBJ1-2; no reliable D call. The germline CDR1 and CDR2 sequences are SQVTM and ANQGSEA. This CDR3 comprises 11 residues. Trimming removed 6 bases at V and 4 bases at J, with 9 bases between. Incomplete CDR3 DNA: TGCAGCGTAACCACTCTCTATGGC. As protein: CSVTTLYG. From start to end, the CDR3 is CSVTTLYGYTF.

Details on this clone: The read halts 3 residues ahead of the CDR3 end, with the missing end drawn from the germline J gene. The genes are TRBV2 and TRBJ1-5, with 7 positions matching TRBD1. Per the germline V gene, CDR1 is SNHLY and CDR2 is FYNNEI. The J segment lost 3 bases and the V segment lost 3 bases, leaving 8 bases of the junction unmatched. This CDR3 is 16 amino acids long. The CDR3 bases that were read are TGTGCCAGCAGTGATGACAGGGCAGCATCCAATCAGCCC. This gives the protein CASSDDRAASNQP. The complete CDR3 protein is CASSDDRAASNQPQHF.

A note on this clone: Sequencing ends 3 residues short of the CDR3 end; the germline J gene provides the rest. The rearrangement uses TRBV7-2 and TRBJ1-1; D gene ambiguous. CDR1 and CDR2 (germline): SGHTA, FQGNSA. This CDR3 comprises 11 residues. The part of the CDR3 DNA that was read is TGTGCCAGCAGCGCTAAATTTTCG. Amino acid sequence: CASSAKFS. The complete CDR3 sequence is CASSAKFSAFF.

Note on this clone: The read ends 3 residues early relative to the CDR3; the germline J gene fills the gap. The chain has TRBV18 and TRBJ1-1, with D perhaps matching TRBD1 (6 bases). Germline CDR1 and CDR2: KGHSH and LQKENI. V lost 5 bases and J 3 bases, leaving 10 bases between the germline ends. This CDR3 has 13 amino acids. The chain's CDR3 is CASSANRDTEAFF. Incomplete CDR3 DNA: TGTGCCAGCTCAGCGAACAGGGACACTGAA. The full variable domain, in which reference TRBV18 and TRBJ1-1 provide the parts outside the CDR3, is NAGVMQNPRHLVRRRGQEARLRCSPMKGHSHVYWYRQLPEEGLKFMVYLQKENIIDESGMPKERFSAEFPKEGPSILRIQQVVRGDSAAYFCASSANRDTEAFFGQGTRLTVV.

As concerns this clone: The read halts 3 residues ahead of the CDR3 end, with the missing end drawn from the germline J gene. The V gene is TRBV5-6, the J gene TRBJ1-2; the D is unclear. Trimming pared 1 base from V and 2 bases from J, leaving 9 bases between. This CDR3 has 14 residues. Germline V CDR1 and CDR2: SGHDT, YYEEEE. The CDR3 sequence is CASSLQTANYGYTF. The part of the CDR3 DNA that was read is TGTGCCAGCAGCTTGCAAACAGCAAACTATGGC. Full variable domain (missing parts from reference TRBV5-6 and TRBJ1-2): DAGVTQSPTHLIKTRGQQVTLRCSPKSGHDTVSWYQQALGQGPQFIFQYYEEEERQRGNFPDRFSGHQFPNYSSELNVNALLLGDSALYLCASSLQTANYGYTFGSGTRLTVV.

With respect to this clone: The DNA ends 3 residues before the CDR3 does, and the rest of the CDR3 is filled in from the germline J gene. The chain joins TRBV10-3 to TRBJ2-7; 9 positions agree with TRBD1. The CDR3 runs to 16 residues. Per the germline V gene, CDR1 is ENHRY and CDR2 is SYGVKD. After removal of 3 bases from V and 4 bases from J, the junction contained 10 bases not matched to a gene. This chain's CDR3 is CAISEGTGGESYEQYF. The sequenced part of the CDR3 DNA is TGTGCCATCAGTGAAGGCACAGGGGGCGAATCTTACGAG.